This T cell receptor beta chain was captured in a study of T cell changes during pregnancy in multiple sclerosis. This table comes from immunoSEQ multiplex PCR, and its TCRdb copy is limited to in-frame clones, with some not included. The data show around 50,000 clones, with approximately 90% seen just once and roughly 5.3% held by the top ten. This CDR3 is built from 20 residues. Germline CDR1 MGHRA, CDR2 YSYEKL. J gave up 0 bases and V 0 bases, and 12 bases lay outside the gene matches. The chain joins TRBV4-1 to TRBJ2-1; 9 positions agree with TRBD2. The sequence was obtained from a human donor whose cells served as feeder cells for cultures in a pregnancy study. The sample taken for sequencing was peripheral blood from another person, used as feeder cells. DNA of the CDR3: TGCGCCAGCAGCCAAGATAGTATTAGCGGGGGCTTGAGCTCCTACAATGAGCAGTTCTTC. It codes for CASSQDSISGGLSSYNEQFF.